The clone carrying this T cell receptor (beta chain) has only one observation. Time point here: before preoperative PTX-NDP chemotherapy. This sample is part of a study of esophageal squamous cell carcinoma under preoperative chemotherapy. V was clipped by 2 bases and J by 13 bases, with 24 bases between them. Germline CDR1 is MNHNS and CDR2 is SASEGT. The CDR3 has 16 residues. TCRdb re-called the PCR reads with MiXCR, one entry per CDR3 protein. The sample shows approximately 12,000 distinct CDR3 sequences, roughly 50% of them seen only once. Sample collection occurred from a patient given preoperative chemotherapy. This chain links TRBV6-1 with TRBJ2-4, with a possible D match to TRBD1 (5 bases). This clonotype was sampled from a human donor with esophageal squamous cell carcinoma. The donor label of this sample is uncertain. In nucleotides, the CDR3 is TGTGCCAGCAGTGAATTGGGGCTGTGCGCCAAAAATACGCAGTACTTC. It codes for CASSELGLCAKNTQYF.